Below are 23 T cell receptor beta chains sequenced from a single sample in a study of vaccination and CD4 T cells after COVID-19 (dated by TCRdb to 2021 to 2024). Libraries were built with PCR. The reads were generated on an Illumina iSeq 100. DNA from cultured CD4+ T cells was subjected to TCR sequencing with the Oncomine TCR Beta short-read assay at the Johns Hopkins FTIC core. The raw public data were reprocessed by TCRdb itself: fastp quality trimming at Q25, MiXCR clonotype calling, in-frame beta chains only. Each CDR3 protein appears once, grouped with its most common genes and DNA. Within this sample are fewer than 6,500 distinct CDR3 sequences, with roughly a third of them counted one time only. More than 25% of the sample rests with the top ten. The treatment or condition label, as the study defines it: roughly 10-day PBMC culture with coronavirus spike peptide pools or control peptides (ViraFEST assay). CD4+ T cells from unexposed donors were collected before the COVID-19 pandemic (2011-2018).

Their specific antigens are unknown. The sequenced sample was CD4+ T cells from blood, cultured in vitro. The origin of the receptors is a human donor in good health.

This clonotype was counted between two and nine times. V is TRBV27 and J is TRBJ1-2, with D possibly matching TRBD1 (5 bases). V was pared by 6 bases and J by 4 bases, with 21 bases between. Germline assignment: CDR1 MNHEY and CDR2 SMNVEV (reference sequence). This CDR3 is built from 16 residues. The CDR3 nucleotides read TGTGCCAGCAGCTCATATGGGGAGGGGCGCATCTATGGCTACACCTTC. This codes for CASSSYGEGRIYGYTF.

V usage is TRBV6-1 and J usage is TRBJ1-1; tentatively, D is TRBD1 (5 bases). The V gene's germline CDR1 is MNHNS and CDR2 SASEGT. V was pared by 6 bases and J by 5 bases, with 19 bases between. The CDR3 runs 15 residues. CDR3 DNA: TGTGCCAGCAGCCCACTTGCGGGGCCGGGTACTGAAGCTTTCTTT. This encodes CASSPLAGPGTEAFF.

This CDR3 reads CASSPGTAQETQYF. The CDR3 DNA reads TGCGCCAGCAGCCCGGGGACAGCCCAAGAGACCCAGTACTTC. The chain uses TRBV5-1 and TRBJ2-5; TRBD1 matches 7 bases. The V gene end was trimmed by 4 bases and the J gene end by 1 base; junction bases not matched to a gene: 4. The CDR3 contains 14 residues. Per the germline V gene, CDR1 is SGHRS and CDR2 is YFSETQ.

The CDR3 DNA reads TGTGCCAGCAAGCACGGAACTGGGAACACCGGGGAGCTGTTTTTT. Amino acids: CASKHGTGNTGELFF. The chain recombines TRBV5-8 with TRBJ2-2; no clear D gene. CDR1 SGHTS and CDR2 YDEGEE come from the germline V gene. V dropped 6 bases and J dropped 1 base, with 13 bases sitting between them. The CDR3 loop spans 15 amino acids. Looking up the rest from reference TRBV5-8 and TRBJ2-2 gives the full variable domain: EAGVTQSPTHLIKTRGQQATLRCSPISGHTSVYWYQQALGLGLQFLLWYDEGEERNRGNFPPRFSGRQFPNYSSELNVNALELEDSALYLCASKHGTGNTGELFFGEGSRLTVL.

J is TRBJ2-3 and V is TRBV19; tentatively, D is TRBD2 (6 bases). The CDR3 loop spans 16 amino acids. In germline, CDR1 is LNHDA, CDR2 SQIVND (reference sequence). Trimming stripped 7 bases from V and 4 bases from J, with 21 bases between. This CDR3 is CASNVIYSRRADTQYF. CDR3 nucleotide sequence: TGTGCCAGTAATGTCATTTACTCCCGGAGGGCAGATACGCAGTATTTT.

The rearrangement links TRBV5-4 to TRBJ2-7; 8 nucleotides line up with TRBD1. Germline V gene data show CDR1 as SGHNT and CDR2 as YYREEE (reference sequence). The CDR3 runs 15 residues. V trimming: 4 bases; J trimming: 3 bases; junction bases outside the gene matches: 9. The CDR3 DNA is TGTGCCAGCAGCCCCCGGGACAGGAATAACTACGAGCAGTACTTC. Translated, it gives CASSPRDRNNYEQYF.

This clonotype appeared a few times. The genes are TRBV7-6 and TRBJ1-5; possibly TRBD1 for D (5 bases). Germline-derived CDR1 and CDR2 are SGHVS and FNYEAQ. CDR3 size: 16 residues. The germline V and J ends were trimmed by 1 base and 2 bases, with 12 bases remaining between them. CDR3 residues: CASSLGRGRGNQPQHF. The DNA of the CDR3 is TGTGCCAGCAGCTTAGGTAGGGGCAGGGGCAATCAGCCCCAGCATTTT.

This clonotype occurred a few times. This sequence joins TRBV19 and TRBJ1-5; weak D call: TRBD1 (5 bases). The CDR3 length is 16 residues. V gave up 5 bases and J gave up 2 bases, with 16 bases separating them. The germline V gene encodes CDR1 LNHDA and CDR2 SQIVND (reference sequence). The CDR3 DNA reads TGTGCCAGTAGTGGGGGAGGGGCTTTGGGCAATCAGCCCCAGCATTTT. Its protein is CASSGGGALGNQPQHF.

This sequence joins TRBV7-9 and TRBJ1-2; 10 nucleotides agree with TRBD1. The CDR3 loop spans 16 amino acids. Germline loops: CDR1 SEHNR, CDR2 FQNEAQ (reference sequence). The V gene end was trimmed by 3 bases and the J gene end by 2 bases; junction bases not matched to a gene: 6. This CDR3 reads CASSFGTGEWNYGYTF. CDR3 sequence (DNA): TGTGCCAGCAGCTTCGGGACAGGGGAGTGGAACTATGGCTACACCTTC.

The rearrangement uses TRBV2 and TRBJ2-1, with 10 positions matching TRBD1. The V gene's germline CDR1 is SNHLY and CDR2 FYNNEI. CDR3 length: 15 residues. V was clipped by 4 bases and J by 8 bases; unmatched bases: 8. The DNA for the CDR3 is TGTGCCAGCAGTGGGGGGACAGGGGTGTGGCATGAGCAGTTCTTC. This translates into CASSGGTGVWHEQFF.

This clonotype was seen a few times. The chain recombines TRBV20-1 with TRBJ1-2; 11 positions match TRBD1. The junction had 9 bases not matched to a gene; V was cut back by 2 bases and J by 7 bases. The CDR3 spans 15 residues. Looked up from germline, CDR1 is DFQATT and CDR2 is SNEGSKA (reference sequence). The CDR3 loop is CSARPPDRGPSGYTF. CDR3 coding DNA: TGCAGTGCTAGACCACCGGACAGGGGGCCTAGTGGCTACACCTTC.

This clonotype was picked up a small number of times. The chain recombines TRBV6-1 with TRBJ2-2; the D gene is possibly TRBD1 (6 bases). The CDR3 is 15 amino acids. Germline V gene lookup returns CDR1 MNHNS and CDR2 SASEGT. V was trimmed by 3 bases and J by 7 bases, leaving 15 bases between them. The CDR3 loop is CASSEMAGVGGELFF. CDR3 in DNA: TGTGCCAGCAGTGAGATGGCAGGGGTGGGCGGGGAGCTGTTTTTT.

CDR3 region: CASSLRQGKYNEQFF. The CDR3 bases are TGTGCCAGCAGCTTAAGACAGGGGAAATACAATGAGCAGTTCTTC. The chain carries TRBV21-1 and TRBJ2-1; no check of the table's D call, TRBD1, against the DNA was made. TRBV21-1 is shown as a pseudogene. The CDR3 runs 15 residues.

This chain connects TRBV14 to TRBJ2-7; no definite D call. The CDR3 extends over 16 amino acids. CDR1 is SGHDN and CDR2 is FVKESK in the germline V gene. The V end was cut by 2 bases, the J end by 5 bases, with 19 bases between. The CDR3 loop is CASSQFHYSSLDEQYF. In DNA form, the CDR3 reads TGTGCCAGCAGCCAATTTCATTACAGTTCCCTGGACGAGCAGTACTTC.

The rearrangement joins TRBV20-1 to TRBJ1-2; D gene unclear. The germline CDR1 and CDR2 sequences are DFQATT and SNEGSKA (reference sequence). The CDR3 contains 12 residues. Trimming shortened V by 4 bases and J by 0 bases, and 6 bases separated the two germline ends. The CDR3 DNA sequence: TGCAGTGCTAAACTTTCTAACTATGGCTACACCTTC. Translating gives CSAKLSNYGYTF.

In its sample, this clonotype was seen a few times. V and J are TRBV2 and TRBJ1-1, with D perhaps TRBD1 (6 bases). V dropped 8 bases and J dropped 6 bases, with 16 bases sitting between them. Germline V gene lookup returns CDR1 SNHLY and CDR2 FYNNEI. The CDR3 totals 13 residues. The CDR3 protein is CASGTGIESEAFF. CDR3 bases: TGTGCCAGCGGTACAGGGATAGAATCTGAAGCTTTCTTT.

This clonotype is categorized as large. V and J are TRBV5-4 and TRBJ2-5; D remains unclear. Trimming took off 0 bases at V and 2 bases at J, with 8 bases between the two ends. Germline V gives CDR1 SGHNT, CDR2 YYREEE (reference sequence). This CDR3 is 14 amino acids long. The CDR3 here is CASSLGNSQETQYF. Here the CDR3 DNA reads TGTGCCAGCAGCTTGGGAAATTCGCAAGAGACCCAGTACTTC.

The V call is TRBV6-1, the J call TRBJ1-2, with D possibly TRBD1 on 5 matching bases. The length of the CDR3 is 11 residues. Germline CDR1 reads MNHNS; CDR2 reads SASEGT. Trimming shortened V by 8 bases and J by 14 bases, and 18 bases separated the two germline ends. The CDR3 nucleotides are TGTGCCAGCGGCGGTGCGGGGCCTGAGACCTTC. Residues: CASGGAGPETF.

The chain couples TRBV7-9 to TRBJ1-1; D is possibly TRBD1 (6 bases). The V gene lost 7 bases and the J gene lost 1 base, with 13 bases spanning the gap. CDR1 is SEHNR, CDR2 FQNEAQ, per germline (reference sequence). CDR3 length: 14 residues. The CDR3 nucleotides read TGTGCCAGCATCCGGGGGCAGGGGAACACTGAAGCTTTCTTT. Translated, it gives CASIRGQGNTEAFF. Filled out from reference TRBV7-9 and TRBJ1-1, the complete variable domain reads DTGVSQNPRHKITKRGQNVTFRCDPISEHNRLYWYRQTLGQGPEFLTYFQNEAQLEKSRLLSDRFSAERPKGSFSTLEIQRTEQGDSAMYLCASIRGQGNTEAFFGQGTRLTVV.

This clonotype showed up just a few times. V is TRBV20-1 and J is TRBJ2-5; 14 positions match TRBD2. The germline gives CDR1 DFQATT, CDR2 SNEGSKA (reference sequence). The CDR3 is made up of 17 amino acids. V lost 0 bases and J lost 3; bases outside the gene matches: 6. CDR3 DNA sequence: TGCAGTGCTAGAGATCTCCCGGGACTAGCGGGGGAAGAGACCCAGTACTTC. Protein product: CSARDLPGLAGEETQYF.

This chain connects TRBV19 to TRBJ2-2, with 9 bases identical to TRBD1. The CDR3 covers 15 residues. The ends lost 7 bases at V and 4 bases at J; junction bases unmatched: 7. The germline gives CDR1 LNHDA, CDR2 SQIVND (reference sequence). As DNA, the CDR3 is TGTGCCAGTAATCCCGGGACAGGGATCACCGGGGAGCTGTTTTTT. As protein: CASNPGTGITGELFF.

The gene calls are TRBV4-2 and TRBJ1-2; D gene unclear. Trimming removed 0 bases at V and 2 bases at J, with 7 bases between. Germline V CDR1 and CDR2: LGHNA, YNFKEQ. This CDR3 is built from 14 residues. The CDR3 DNA follows: TGTGCCAGCAGCCAAGATTGGGGAAACTATGGCTACACCTTC. It encodes CASSQDWGNYGYTF.

This clonotype came up a few times. This rearrangement joins TRBV27 to TRBJ1-1; possible D gene TRBD1, 6 bases. V was pared by 6 bases and J by 2 bases, with 13 bases between. The CDR3 is made up of 14 amino acids. The germline V gene has CDR1 MNHEY and CDR2 SMNVEV (reference sequence). DNA for the CDR3: TGTGCCAGCAGAACTACAGGGCTTAACACTGAAGCTTTCTTT. Protein product: CASRTTGLNTEAFF.